A selection of T cell receptor beta chains follows, all from one sample in a study of T cell responses to AZD1222 COVID-19 vaccine. The table came from immunoSEQ multiplex PCR; TCRdb's copy has only in-frame clones and leaves some out. The sample records approximately 150,000 clones, 91% being singletons. Material: peripheral blood, obtained on day 0 of AZD1222 vaccination. These receptors originate from an adult in good health. Both conserved end residues are part of each CDR3. Fields, in order: CDR3 length, V gene, D gene, J gene, clone size, CDR3 protein, CDR3 DNA. A D gene is named only where the DNA matches it firmly. Part of the rows lack a size; the others show once, few, many or a class for expanded clones.

>13|TRBV6-5|.|TRBJ1-6|.
CASSYFQNSPLHF
TGTGCCAGCAGTTACTTCCAGAATTCACCCCTCCACTTT
>13|TRBV10-3|TRBD1|TRBJ1-1|.
CAITTGFGTEAFF
TGTGCCATTACGACAGGGTTTGGAACTGAAGCTTTCTTT
>16|TRBV5-8|.|TRBJ2-7|.
CASSPHLRGRVHEQYF
TGTGCCAGCAGCCCCCATTTACGGGGAAGGGTCCACGAGCAGTACTTC
>15|TRBV7-3|TRBD1|TRBJ1-1|.
CASSPRGGGNTEAFF
TGTGCCAGCAGCCCTCGGGGAGGGGGCAACACTGAAGCTTTCTTT
>14|TRBV7-9|.|TRBJ2-5|.
CASSLDPAWETQYF
TGTGCCAGCAGCTTAGATCCAGCTTGGGAGACCCAGTACTTC
>16|TRBV10-1|.|TRBJ2-2|.
CASSESGAANTGELFF
TGCGCCAGCAGTGAGTCGGGAGCAGCGAACACCGGGGAGCTGTTTTTT
>15|TRBV11-2|TRBD2|TRBJ2-3|.
CASSQGLAYADTQYF
TGTGCCAGCAGCCAGGGACTAGCGTACGCAGATACGCAGTATTTT
>17|TRBV18|.|TRBJ1-3|.
CASSPQRVQSSGNTIYF
TGTGCCAGCTCACCACAGAGGGTCCAGAGCTCTGGAAACACCATATATTTT
>14|TRBV18|.|TRBJ1-1|.
CASSPGGAGTEAFF
TGTGCCAGCTCACCAGGGGGCGCGGGGACTGAAGCTTTCTTT
>13|TRBV30|.|TRBJ1-1|.
CAWSRQVGTEAFF
TGTGCCTGGAGCCGGCAGGTGGGGACTGAAGCTTTCTTT
>12|TRBV10-1|.|TRBJ1-2|.
CASILTGYGYTF
TGCGCCAGCATACTGACAGGCTATGGCTACACCTTC
>13|TRBV11-2|.|TRBJ1-1|once
CASSLEFYTEAFF
TGTGCCAGCAGCTTAGAGTTCTACACTGAAGCTTTCTTT
>16|TRBV14|.|TRBJ1-2|.
CASSRMSGQFGYGYTF
TGTGCCAGCAGCCGAATGTCGGGGCAGTTTGGCTATGGCTACACCTTC
>16|TRBV6-5|TRBD2|TRBJ2-1|.
CASSYSTSGRRHEQFF
TGTGCCAGCAGTTACAGTACTAGCGGGAGACGCCATGAGCAGTTCTTC
>15|TRBV13|.|TRBJ2-7|.
CASSLGGRGGSEQYF
TGTGCCAGCAGCTTAGGCGGCAGGGGGGGCAGCGAGCAGTACTTC
>11|TRBV3-1/TRBV3-2|.|TRBJ2-5|.
CASSHQETQYF
TGTGCCAGCAGCCATCAAGAGACCCAGTACTTC
>17|TRBV7-8|.|TRBJ2-1|.
CASSLGLSTSSYNEQFF
TGTGCCAGCAGCTTAGGGCTCAGCACCAGCTCCTACAATGAGCAGTTCTTC
>13|TRBV10-3|TRBD1|TRBJ1-5|.
CATRDRDNQPQHF
TGTGCCACACGAGACAGGGATAATCAGCCCCAGCATTTT
>12|TRBV12-3/TRBV12-4|.|TRBJ2-1|.
CASSLLGLEQFF
TGTGCCAGCAGTTTGTTAGGTCTTGAGCAGTTCTTC
>15|TRBV28|TRBD2|TRBJ2-7|.
CASSPSGRVSYEQYF
TGTGCCAGCAGTCCGAGCGGGAGAGTATCCTACGAGCAGTACTTC
>11|TRBV21-1|.|TRBJ1-4|.
CASIGNEKLFF
TGTGCCAGCATCGGTAATGAAAAACTGTTTTTT
>13|TRBV19|.|TRBJ2-5|.
CASSRVIQETQYF
TGTGCCAGTAGTCGGGTGATTCAAGAGACCCAGTACTTC